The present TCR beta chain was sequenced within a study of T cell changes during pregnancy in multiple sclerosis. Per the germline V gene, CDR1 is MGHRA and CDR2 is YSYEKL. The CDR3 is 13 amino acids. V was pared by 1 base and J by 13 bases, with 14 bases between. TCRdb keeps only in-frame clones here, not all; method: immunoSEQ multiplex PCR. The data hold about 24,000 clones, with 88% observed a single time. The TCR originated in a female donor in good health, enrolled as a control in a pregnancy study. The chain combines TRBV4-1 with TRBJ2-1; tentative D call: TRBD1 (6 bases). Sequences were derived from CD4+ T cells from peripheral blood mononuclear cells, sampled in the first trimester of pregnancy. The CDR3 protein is CASSQGPDRPQFF. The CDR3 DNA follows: TGCGCCAGCAGCCAAGGCCCGGACAGACCACAGTTCTTC.